These 20 T cell receptor beta chains came from one sample sequenced in a study of lymphopenia after photon versus proton radiotherapy. TCRdb's table, derived via immunoSEQ multiplex PCR, lists solely in-frame clones and lacks some. This repertoire shows about 35,000 clones, about 90% found once; its top ten account for roughly 15%. Sequencing was performed on peripheral blood, taken from a patient treated with photon-based radiotherapy. The receptors originated from a man in his 60s with cholangiocarcinoma.

This clone occurred once. The rearrangement joins TRBV28 to TRBJ2-7; 11 nucleotides align to TRBD2. Germline loops: CDR1 MDHEN, CDR2 SYDVKM. V lost 2 bases, J lost 4 bases, and 7 bases stayed unmatched. The CDR3 has 16 residues. The CDR3 here is CASSLLAGGFVYEQYF. The CDR3 DNA reads TGTGCCAGCAGTTTACTAGCGGGAGGATTTGTGTACGAGCAGTACTTC.

The chain couples TRBV9 to TRBJ1-1; the match to TRBD1 covers 7 bases. The CDR3 consists of 15 residues. V dropped 4 bases and J dropped 4; count of bases not matched to a gene: 10. The germline gives CDR1 SGDLS, CDR2 YYNGEE. The CDR3 coding sequence is TGTGCCAGCAGCCAGGGGGTTTTAGGGTTCACTGAAGCTTTCTTT. Translated, it gives CASSQGVLGFTEAFF.

A single count supports this clone. The chain carries TRBV5-1 and TRBJ2-1; D remains ambiguous. Germline V gene lookup returns CDR1 SGHRS and CDR2 YFSETQ. V lost 7 bases and J lost 10, with 15 bases in between. CDR3 size: 12 residues. CDR3 in amino acids: CASFQTWNEQFF. In nucleotides, the CDR3 is TGCGCCAGCTTCCAAACCTGGAACGAGCAGTTCTTC.

The chain has TRBV20-1 and TRBJ1-1; D is undetermined. V was cut by 3 bases and J by 3 bases, with 5 bases left in between. The CDR3 contains 11 residues. Germline CDR1 reads DFQATT; CDR2 reads SNEGSKA (reference sequence). In DNA, the CDR3 is TGCAGTGCTAGGATGGACACTGAAGCTTTCTTT. As protein: CSARMDTEAFF.

CDR3: CASSLRRPSNEQFF. CDR3 DNA: TGTGCCAGCAGCTTACGTCGCCCTTCCAATGAGCAGTTCTTC. The chain joins TRBV7-3 to TRBJ2-1; D uncertain. From germline, CDR1 is SGHTA and CDR2 FQGTGA. V was pared by 2 bases and J by 6 bases, with 11 bases between. CDR3 length equals 14 residues.

The chain recombines TRBV5-1 with TRBJ1-6; D remains ambiguous. Trimming cost V 6 bases and J 6 bases, with 10 bases left between them. The CDR3 extends over 13 amino acids. Per germline, CDR1 SGHRS and CDR2 YFSETQ. CDR3 residues: CASTPSGNSPLHF. For the CDR3, the DNA is TGCGCCAGCACTCCAAGCGGTAATTCACCCCTCCACTTT. Filled out from reference TRBV5-1 and TRBJ1-6, the complete variable domain reads KAGVTQTPRYLIKTRGQQVTLSCSPISGHRSVSWYQQTPGQGLQFLFEYFSETQRNKGNFPGRFSGRQFSNSRSEMNVSTLELGDSALYLCASTPSGNSPLHFGNGTRLTVT.

The V and J genes are TRBV5-1 and TRBJ2-3; possible D gene TRBD2, 5 bases. Per the germline V gene, CDR1 is SGHRS and CDR2 is YFSETQ. Trimming took 2 bases from V and 6 from J, leaving 13 bases between them. The CDR3 runs 14 residues. CDR3 sequence: CASSLSGLGDTQYF. CDR3 bases: TGCGCCAGCAGCTTAAGCGGACTTGGCGATACGCAGTATTTT. The full variable domain, rest sourced from reference TRBV5-1 and TRBJ2-3, is KAGVTQTPRYLIKTRGQQVTLSCSPISGHRSVSWYQQTPGQGLQFLFEYFSETQRNKGNFPGRFSGRQFSNSRSEMNVSTLELGDSALYLCASSLSGLGDTQYFGPGTRLTVL.

The chain uses TRBV5-1 and TRBJ2-6, with TRBD2 as a possible D gene (6 bases). Germline CDR1 is SGHRS and CDR2 is YFSETQ. The CDR3 contains 17 residues. Trimming took 0 bases from V and 4 from J, leaving 14 bases between them. The chain's CDR3 is CASSLAGGDPGANVLTF. CDR3 nucleotide sequence: TGCGCCAGCAGCTTGGCCGGGGGTGATCCCGGGGCCAACGTCCTGACTTTC.

The gene calls are TRBV5-1 and TRBJ1-1; TRBD1 is a possible D gene (6 bases). Trimming left V 3 bases short and J 2 bases short, with 8 bases between. The CDR3 sequence is 13 residues long. The V gene's germline CDR1 is SGHRS and CDR2 YFSETQ. The CDR3: CASSWTENTEAFF. As DNA, the CDR3 is TGCGCCAGCAGCTGGACAGAAAACACTGAAGCTTTCTTT.

This chain joins TRBV10-1 and TRBJ2-2, with no clear D. The CDR3 has 13 residues. Germline assignment: CDR1 WNHNN and CDR2 SYGVQD (reference sequence). Trimming removed 5 bases at V and 0 bases at J, with 4 bases between. The CDR3 here is CASSRTNTGELFF. Here the CDR3 DNA reads TGCGCCAGCAGTCGGACGAACACCGGGGAGCTGTTTTTT.

This chain uses TRBV18 with TRBJ1-6; the match to TRBD1 covers 7 bases. CDR1 and CDR2 (germline): KGHSH, LQKENI. The V segment lost 6 bases and the J segment 4 bases; nucleotides outside the gene matches: 3. This CDR3 contains 14 residues. The CDR3 protein is CASSPTGYNSPLHF. The CDR3 DNA is TGTGCCAGCTCCCCGACAGGGTATAATTCACCCCTCCACTTT.

The chain has TRBV11-2 and TRBJ1-1; no clear D gene. Trimming shortened V by 2 bases and J by 1 base, and 8 bases separated the two germline ends. CDR1 SGHAT and CDR2 FQNNGV come from the germline V gene. The CDR3 extends over 14 amino acids. The DNA for the CDR3 is TGTGCCAGCAGCTTATGGGTAAGGAACACTGAAGCTTTCTTT. As protein: CASSLWVRNTEAFF.

J is TRBJ2-2 and V is TRBV9, with TRBD2 as a possible D gene (5 bases). The CDR3 is 13 residues long. V lost 0 bases and J 5 bases, leaving 5 bases between the germline ends. Looked up from germline, CDR1 is SGDLS and CDR2 is YYNGEE. The CDR3 is CASSVGETGELFF. Written as DNA, the CDR3 is TGTGCCAGCAGCGTAGGGGAGACCGGGGAGCTGTTTTTT.

J is TRBJ2-7 and V is TRBV27, with D tentatively TRBD1 or TRBD2 (5 bases each). The V end was cut by 2 bases, the J end by 4 bases, with 9 bases between. Germline CDR1 is MNHEY and CDR2 is SMNVEV (reference sequence). This CDR3 spans 13 amino acids. In DNA, the CDR3 is TGTGCCAGCAGTTTAGGTGGGGGATACGAGCAGTACTTC. Translation: CASSLGGGYEQYF.

CDR3: CASSLDRAETQYF. The CDR3 bases are TGTGCCAGCAGCTTAGACAGGGCGGAGACCCAGTACTTC. The chain is built from TRBV11-2 and TRBJ2-5, with D perhaps TRBD1 (5 bases). Germline CDR1 reads SGHAT; CDR2 reads FQNNGV. The CDR3 is 13 amino acids. V lost 0 bases to trimming and J lost 5 bases, with 7 bases between them.

The chain links TRBV28 to TRBJ1-5, with TRBD1 as a possible D gene (6 bases). CDR3 length: 15 amino acids. Germline V gene data show CDR1 as MDHEN and CDR2 as SYDVKM. V was pared by 2 bases and J by 4 bases, with 12 bases between. The CDR3 DNA sequence: TGTGCCAGCAGTTTAGGGGGGGGGCTAAATCAGCCCCAGCATTTT. This encodes CASSLGGGLNQPQHF.

For this clone: Other DNA sequences from this sample encode an identical CDR3 as well. The chain uses TRBV5-4 and TRBJ2-2; 8 nucleotides match TRBD1. This CDR3 has 16 residues. The germline gives CDR1 SGHNT, CDR2 YYREEE (reference sequence). J lost 3 bases, V lost 2 bases, and 6 bases had no gene match. The CDR3 loop is CASSFGQGADTGELFF. CDR3 DNA: TGTGCCAGCAGCTTCGGGCAGGGGGCGGACACCGGGGAGCTGTTTTTT.

The chain couples TRBV18 to TRBJ1-5; D may be TRBD1 (5 bases). Germline lookup yields CDR1 KGHSH and CDR2 LQKENI. Trimming cost V 2 bases and J 4 bases, with 15 bases left between them. This CDR3 has 16 amino acids. The DNA of the CDR3 is TGTGCCAGCTCACCAAACGGGCAGGGTATAAATCAGCCCCAGCATTTT. Residues: CASSPNGQGINQPQHF. Full variable domain (rest looked up from reference TRBV18 and TRBJ1-5): NAGVMQNPRHLVRRRGQEARLRCSPMKGHSHVYWYRQLPEEGLKFMVYLQKENIIDESGMPKERFSAEFPKEGPSILRIQQVVRGDSAAYFCASSPNGQGINQPQHFGDGTRLSIL.

V gene TRBV5-5 combines with J gene TRBJ2-3; D tentatively reads TRBD1 or TRBD2 (6 bases each). Germline loops: CDR1 SGHKS, CDR2 YYEKEE (reference sequence). V lost 3 bases and J 0 bases, leaving 11 bases between the germline ends. This CDR3 contains 15 residues. CDR3 residues: CASSWAGHSTDTQYF. The CDR3 DNA is TGTGCCAGCAGCTGGGCGGGACACAGCACAGATACGCAGTATTTT.

V and J are TRBV6-1 and TRBJ1-2; 10 bases map to TRBD1. V shed 7 bases, J shed 1 base, and the junction held 6 bases outside the gene matches. Germline CDR1 MNHNS, CDR2 SASEGT. This CDR3 is 15 amino acids long. CDR3 DNA sequence: TGTGCCAGCACCCCCCGGGACAGGGGTAACTATGGCTACACCTTC. The encoded protein is CASTPRDRGNYGYTF.